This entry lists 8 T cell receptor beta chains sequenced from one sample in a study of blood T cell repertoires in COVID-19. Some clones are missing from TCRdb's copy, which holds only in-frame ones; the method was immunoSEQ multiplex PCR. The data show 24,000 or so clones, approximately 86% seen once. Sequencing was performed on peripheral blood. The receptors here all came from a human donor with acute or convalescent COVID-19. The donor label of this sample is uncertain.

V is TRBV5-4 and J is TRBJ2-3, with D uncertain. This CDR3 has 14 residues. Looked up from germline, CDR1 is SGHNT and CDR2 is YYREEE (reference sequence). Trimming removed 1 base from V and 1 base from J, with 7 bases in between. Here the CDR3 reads CASSLSRGTDTQYF. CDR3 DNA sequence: TGTGCCAGCAGCTTGAGCCGGGGCACAGATACGCAGTATTTT.

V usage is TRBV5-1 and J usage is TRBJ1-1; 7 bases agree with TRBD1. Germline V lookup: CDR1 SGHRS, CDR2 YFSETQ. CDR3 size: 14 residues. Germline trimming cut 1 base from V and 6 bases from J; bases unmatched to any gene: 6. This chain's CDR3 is CASSLPRQGAEAFF. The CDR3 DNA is TGCGCCAGCAGCTTGCCCCGACAGGGAGCTGAAGCTTTCTTT.

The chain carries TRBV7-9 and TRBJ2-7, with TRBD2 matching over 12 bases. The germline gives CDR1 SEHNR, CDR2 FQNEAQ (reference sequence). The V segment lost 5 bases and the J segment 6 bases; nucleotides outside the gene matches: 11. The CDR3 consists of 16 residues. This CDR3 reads CASSPRTSGDLSEQYF. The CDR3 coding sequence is TGTGCCAGCAGCCCAAGGACTAGCGGGGATTTGAGCGAGCAGTACTTC.

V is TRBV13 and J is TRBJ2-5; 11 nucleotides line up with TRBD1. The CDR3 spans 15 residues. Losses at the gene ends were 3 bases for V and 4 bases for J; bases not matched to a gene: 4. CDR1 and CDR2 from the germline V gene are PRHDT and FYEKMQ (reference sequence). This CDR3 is CASSFGQGAGETQYF. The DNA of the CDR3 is TGTGCCAGCAGCTTTGGACAGGGGGCCGGAGAGACCCAGTACTTC.

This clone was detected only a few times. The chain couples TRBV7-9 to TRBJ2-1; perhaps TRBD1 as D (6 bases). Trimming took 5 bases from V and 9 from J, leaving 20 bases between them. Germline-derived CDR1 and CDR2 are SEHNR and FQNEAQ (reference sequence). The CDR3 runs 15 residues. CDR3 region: CASSRYIRGKGEQFF. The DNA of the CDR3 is TGTGCCAGCAGCCGATACATCAGGGGAAAGGGTGAGCAGTTCTTC. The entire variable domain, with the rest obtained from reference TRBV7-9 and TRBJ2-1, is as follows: DTGVSQNPRHKITKRGQNVTFRCDPISEHNRLYWYRQTLGQGPEFLTYFQNEAQLEKSRLLSDRFSAERPKGSFSTLEIQRTEQGDSAMYLCASSRYIRGKGEQFFGPGTRLTVL.

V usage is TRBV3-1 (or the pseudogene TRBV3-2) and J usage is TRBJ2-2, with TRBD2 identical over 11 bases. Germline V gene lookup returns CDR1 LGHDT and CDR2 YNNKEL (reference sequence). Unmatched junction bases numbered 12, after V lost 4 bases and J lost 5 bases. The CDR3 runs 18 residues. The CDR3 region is CASSPKTRLAGITGELFF. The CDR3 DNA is TGTGCCAGCAGCCCAAAGACCCGACTAGCGGGGATTACCGGGGAGCTGTTTTTT.

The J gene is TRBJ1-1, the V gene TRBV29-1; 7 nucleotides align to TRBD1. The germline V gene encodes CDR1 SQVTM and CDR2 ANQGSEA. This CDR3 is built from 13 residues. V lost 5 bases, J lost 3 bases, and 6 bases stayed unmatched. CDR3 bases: TGCAGCGTTTCCAGGGGGAAAGACACTGAAGCTTTCTTT. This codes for CSVSRGKDTEAFF. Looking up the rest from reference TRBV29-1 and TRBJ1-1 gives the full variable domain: SAVISQKPSRDICQRGTSLTIQCQVDSQVTMMFWYRQQPGQSLTLIATANQGSEATYESGFVIDKFPISRPNLTFSTLTVSNMSPEDSSIYLCSVSRGKDTEAFFGQGTRLTVV.

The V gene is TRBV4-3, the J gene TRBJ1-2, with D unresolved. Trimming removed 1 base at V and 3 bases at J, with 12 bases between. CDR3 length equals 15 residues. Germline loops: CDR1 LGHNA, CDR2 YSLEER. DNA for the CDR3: TGCGCCAGCAGCCAAGGGATGGGAGCCCACTATGGCTACACCTTC. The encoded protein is CASSQGMGAHYGYTF.